The TCR beta chain described here comes from a study of post-analysis software for immune sequencing data (dated by TCRdb to the mid-2010s). In terms of the full investigation: Relapsing-remitting, secondary progressive and progressive-relapsing multiple sclerosis were recorded as disease courses, and subtype annotation was lacking for some patients. The patient repertoires were compared against more than 10 previously published healthy control repertoires obtained from donors aged about 6 to 26 years. A subset of samples was prepared in parallel using single-end sample barcoding, then pooled and co-amplified after Illumina adapter ligation.

To demonstrate the VDJtools post-analysis software, TCR beta repertoires were profiled from the peripheral blood of roughly 14 young patients with multiple sclerosis. Multiple sclerosis patients were children and adolescents aged about 6 to 17 years. From the cysteine up to the phenylalanine, the CDR3 has a length of 13 residues. Only the CDR3 DNA is retained, 39 bases long and in frame from the first base. Results the study describes overall, beyond this receptor: The control group was slightly older than the multiple sclerosis patient group. Patients showed significantly higher frequencies than controls for several TRBV segments, among them TRBV5-6, TRBV5-1 and TRBV20-1. Normalized Chao1 diversity was significantly lower in multiple sclerosis patients than controls, suggesting substantial peripheral T-cell clonal expansion. Direct clustering with F measure showed strong co-clustering of samples prepared in the same batch, prompting a batch-effect correction.

Library preparation employed PCR. Sequenced using an Illumina HiSeq 2500. To reduce PCR and sequencing biases, unique molecular identifiers were incorporated into the TCR beta cDNA libraries. Per 1 to 10 million input T cells, some 500,000 cDNA molecules were obtained, such that each molecule approximated one T cell. The patient libraries were prepared and sequenced with the same protocol used for the earlier healthy control dataset. Samples belonging to the same batch were prepared together, multiplexed and sequenced on a shared HiSeq lane. Turning to the authors' computational methods: Raw barcoded reads were processed with MIGEC, and single-read molecular identifier groups were discarded before consensus assembly and CDR3 extraction. Clonotype tables were post-analysed with VDJtools, and diversity was normalized by down-sampling all datasets to the smallest sample size. To correct batch-related cross-sample contamination, repertoire overlap clustering matched CDR3 amino acid sequences but not nucleotide sequences. TCRdb's own reprocessing of the public reads used fastp at Q25 and MiXCR and kept productive beta chains. Each entry is one CDR3 protein sequence, shown with its most common DNA and genes. None of the V and J calls come from the authors' own analysis; TCRdb made them. The sample contains about 620,000 distinct CDR3 sequences, around 44% of them found a single time. Roughly 1.7% of the sample goes to the ten largest clones.

Concerning this clonotype itself: Its antigen is not yet known. At one end the junction does not follow the germline gene, possibly because of a read error.

This TCR was sampled from a girl aged 5 to 17 with multiple sclerosis. Input material: blood. The chain couples TRBV12-3 or TRBV12-4 to TRBJ1-1; the D gene is not confidently resolved. The nucleotides are TGTACCAGCAGTTTATATATCGGGACTGAAGCTTTCTTT. It encodes CTSSLYIGTEAFF.